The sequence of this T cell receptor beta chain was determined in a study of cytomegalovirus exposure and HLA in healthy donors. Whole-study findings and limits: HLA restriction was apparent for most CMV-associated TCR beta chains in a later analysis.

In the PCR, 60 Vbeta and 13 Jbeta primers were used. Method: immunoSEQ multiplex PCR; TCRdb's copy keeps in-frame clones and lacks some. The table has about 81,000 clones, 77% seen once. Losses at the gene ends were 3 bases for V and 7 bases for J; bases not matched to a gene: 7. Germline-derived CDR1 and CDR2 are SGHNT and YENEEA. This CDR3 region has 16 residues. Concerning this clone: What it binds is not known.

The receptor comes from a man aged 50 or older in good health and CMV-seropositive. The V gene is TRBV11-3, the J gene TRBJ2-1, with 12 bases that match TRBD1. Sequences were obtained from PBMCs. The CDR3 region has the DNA TGTGCCAGCAGCTTCCCCTGGGGACAGGGGGCGAATGAGCAGTTCTTC. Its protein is CASSFPWGQGANEQFF. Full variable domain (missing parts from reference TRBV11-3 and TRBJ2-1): EAGVVQSPRYKIIEKKQPVAFWCNPISGHNTLYWYLQNLGQGPELLIRYENEEAVDDSQLPKDRFSAERLKGVDSTLKIQPAELGDSAVYLCASSFPWGQGANEQFFGPGTRLTVL.